The T cell receptor (beta chain) described here comes from a study of beta chain features in type 1 diabetes. Study-level background: On cell yields, gender and age, patients and healthy donors were similar. The study's findings and limits: TCRB CDR3s were moderately but significantly shorter in Type 1 diabetes patients in all four CD4+ subsets. For patients and controls alike, PCR might favor shorter templates to the same degree.

This clone showed up just a few times. Its antigen is as yet unknown. CDR1 and CDR2 (germline): SGHTA, FQGNSA. The CDR3 runs to 15 residues. V dropped 5 bases and J dropped 7; count of bases not matched to a gene: 11. Based on CD45RO/CCR7/CD25/CD127/CD95/CD27, CD4+ regulatory, stem cell-like memory, naive and central memory cells were sorted. TCRB transcripts that were expressed got sequenced, as all of the isolated RNA had been reverse transcribed. Method: immunoSEQ multiplex PCR; TCRdb's copy keeps in-frame clones and lacks some. The sample comprises over 200,000 clones, about a tenth of which are singletons, and roughly 0.017% rests with the top ten.

V gene TRBV7-2 combines with J gene TRBJ1-2; 9 positions agree with TRBD1. The TCR was taken from a young man with type 1 diabetes. Material: naive CD4+ T cells from blood. As DNA, the CDR3 is TGTGCCAGCAGCGCTGGACAGGGGCCGATTCGTGGCTACACCTTC. Translating it yields CASSAGQGPIRGYTF.